This T cell receptor beta chain was retrieved from a study of T cells in Graves' hyperthyroidism and ophthalmopathy. Germline assignment: CDR1 MRHNA and CDR2 SNTAGT. CDR3 length: 15 amino acids. V lost 4 bases and J 5 bases, leaving 17 bases between the germline ends. The source material, RNA transcripts, was used to amplify TCR beta CDR3 regions. An initial round of RT-PCR targeting the TCR CDR3 relied on the HTBI primer set. TCRdb passed the multiplex PCR reads through MiXCR, listing each CDR3 protein once. The table lists roughly 93,000 distinct CDR3 sequences, about 51% of them singletons. This receptor was identified in a woman in her 40s with Graves' hyperthyroidism. The genes are TRBV6-4 and TRBJ2-5; a possible D gene is TRBD2 (6 bases). The specimen was blood. This chain's CDR3 is CASSARPGGEETQYF. CDR3 in DNA: TGTGCCAGCAGTGCTCGACCCGGGGGTGAGGAGACCCAGTACTTC.